This T cell receptor beta chain comes out of a study of blood T cell repertoires in COVID-19. Assay used: immunoSEQ multiplex PCR; TCRdb lists only in-frame clones, some missing. In the table there are about 160,000 clones, around 92% of which are singletons. Sequencing used peripheral blood. The receptor was derived from a young man with COVID-19, enrolled during active disease.

CDR3 DNA sequence: TGCGCCAGCAGCCAGCTAGGAGGAAACACCATATATTTT. Translation: CASSQLGGNTIYF. The gene calls are TRBV4-1 and TRBJ1-3; D not resolved. Germline-derived CDR1 and CDR2 are MGHRA and YSYEKL. This CDR3 is built from 13 residues. Deletions cut 3 bases from V and 4 bases from J, with 7 bases between.